The text below deals with one T cell receptor (beta chain). The antigen is undetermined. A read error may account for a junction end that differs from germline. The data originate from a study of blood T cells in healthy people across ages. Study outcomes and limitations: Using unsorted PBMCs precluded a conclusive naive versus antigen-experienced comparison.

Germline loops: CDR1 MGHRA, CDR2 YSYEKL. This CDR3 is built from 10 residues. Every donor contributed about 10 milliliters of peripheral blood by blood draw. Sample-barcoded 5' priming and a J-beta primer mix drove a second PCR of roughly 7 to 11 cycles. One entry per CDR3 protein results from TCRdb running MiXCR on the 5' RACE reads. There are about 1.5 million distinct CDR3 sequences in the sample; 42% occur only once, and approximately 4.1% lies in the top ten. The sample comprised blood. This sequence was found in a young woman in good health. This rearrangement joins TRBV4-1 to TRBJ2-3; D not certain. CDR3 loop: CASSGKTRTF. The CDR3 region has the DNA TGCGCCAGCAGCGGCAAGACGAGGACCTTT.